This passage covers 18 T cell receptor beta chains from one sample sequenced in a study of blood T cells in healthy people across ages. A sample-barcoded 5' primer and a J-beta primer mix were used in a second PCR of roughly 6 to 11 cycles. Each CDR3 protein is one row after TCRdb ran MiXCR on the 5' RACE reads. The sample includes 1.5 million to 2 million distinct CDR3 sequences, 40% to 55% of them seen just once. The specimen sequenced was blood. Every receptor here comes from a woman between 35 and 50 years old in good health.

The genes are TRBV12-3 or TRBV12-4 and TRBJ2-1, with 7 bases matching TRBD2. CDR3 length: 13 amino acids. Losses at the gene ends were 7 bases for V and 6 bases for J; bases not matched to a gene: 6. The CDR3 here is CASKVGLLNEQFF. The CDR3 coding sequence is TGTGCCAGCAAAGTGGGACTACTCAATGAGCAGTTCTTC.

This chain links TRBV10-3 with TRBJ2-6; D may match TRBD1 or TRBD2 (7 bases each). Germline lookup yields CDR1 ENHRY and CDR2 SYGVKD. This CDR3 is 15 amino acids long. V was cut by 9 bases and J by 2 bases, with 14 bases left in between. The CDR3, as DNA: TGTGCCATTGGCAGGGGGGGGGCTGGGGCCAACGTCCTGACTTTC. Protein product: CAIGRGGAGANVLTF.

This clonotype was picked up a small number of times. The J gene is TRBJ2-7, the V gene TRBV20-1, with D possibly being TRBD2 (6 bases). The CDR3 runs 13 residues. The V and J ends lost 4 bases and 3 bases respectively, with 13 bases between them. Germline CDR1 reads DFQATT; CDR2 reads SNEGSKA (reference sequence). For the CDR3, the DNA is TGCAGTGCTATACTAGCAGTAAACTACGAGCAGTACTTC. This sequence encodes CSAILAVNYEQYF.

This clonotype was recorded a few times. This rearrangement joins TRBV27 to TRBJ1-2, with D perhaps matching TRBD1 (5 bases). Trimming took 8 bases from V and 8 from J, leaving 21 bases between them. This CDR3 comprises 14 residues. From germline, CDR1 is MNHEY and CDR2 SMNVEV (reference sequence). The CDR3 here is CASGAQGQGGGYTF. CDR3 coding DNA: TGTGCCAGCGGAGCTCAAGGTCAGGGAGGGGGCTACACCTTC.

The CDR3, as DNA: TGTGCCAGTAGTCGACGGGAAAAGGGTCCCTACGAGCAGTACTTC. Translating gives CASSRREKGPYEQYF. The V and J genes are TRBV19 and TRBJ2-7, with a tentative D call TRBD2 (5 bases). The V gene's germline CDR1 is LNHDA and CDR2 SQIVND (reference sequence). The CDR3 sequence is 15 residues long. Deletions cut 5 bases from V and 2 bases from J, with 16 bases between.

This clonotype was recorded a few times. The chain employs TRBV28 and TRBJ2-5, with TRBD2 matching 8 bases. The germline gives CDR1 MDHEN, CDR2 SYDVKM. The CDR3 length is 12 residues. With V trimmed by 7 bases and J by 7 bases, 5 bases remained unmatched. DNA for the CDR3: TGTGCCAGCAACGGACTAGCAGGGACCCAGTACTTC. Protein sequence: CASNGLAGTQYF.

This clonotype was seen more than once but under ten times. The V and J genes are TRBV28 and TRBJ2-1; 11 bases agree with TRBD1. Losses at the gene ends were 5 bases for V and 9 bases for J; bases not matched to a gene: 9. Germline CDR1 MDHEN, CDR2 SYDVKM. The CDR3 runs to 15 residues. The CDR3: CASSPPGTGGFEQFF. CDR3 nucleotides: TGTGCCAGCAGTCCTCCCGGGACAGGGGGGTTTGAGCAGTTCTTC.

The chain has TRBV5-1 and TRBJ2-6; no clear D. The germline V gene has CDR1 SGHRS and CDR2 YFSETQ. V was pared by 1 base and J by 0 bases, with 14 bases between. The CDR3 sequence is 18 residues long. CDR3 amino acids: CASSLTSDLPSGANVLTF. CDR3 in DNA: TGCGCCAGCAGCTTGACGTCAGATCTTCCCTCTGGGGCCAACGTCCTGACTTTC. The variable domain in full, with the rest retrieved from reference TRBV5-1 and TRBJ2-6, is KAGVTQTPRYLIKTRGQQVTLSCSPISGHRSVSWYQQTPGQGLQFLFEYFSETQRNKGNFPGRFSGRQFSNSRSEMNVSTLELGDSALYLCASSLTSDLPSGANVLTFGAGSRLTVL.

This clonotype was detected only a few times. In DNA, the CDR3 is TGTGCCATCAGTGAGAGGGACGGCTTGGGGGAGCAGTTCTTC. Residues: CAISERDGLGEQFF. This sequence joins TRBV10-3 and TRBJ2-1; D is possibly TRBD1 or TRBD2 (5 bases each). The germline V gene has CDR1 ENHRY and CDR2 SYGVKD. This CDR3 has 14 residues. Trimming cost V 2 bases and J 10 bases, with 15 bases left between them.

In this sample, this clonotype turned up once. The V gene is TRBV12-3 or TRBV12-4, the J gene TRBJ2-1; 8 bases match TRBD1. The CDR3 has 12 residues. Trimming at V came to 6 bases and at J to 8 bases, leaving 3 bases not matched to a gene. The CDR3 reads CASRETGDEQFF. CDR3 coding DNA: TGTGCCAGCAGAGAGACAGGGGATGAGCAGTTCTTC.

J is TRBJ1-1 and V is TRBV5-1; D uncertain. Trimming left V 0 bases short and J 1 base short, with 16 bases between. This CDR3 is 17 amino acids long. The germline gives CDR1 SGHRS, CDR2 YFSETQ. CDR3 in DNA: TGCGCCAGCAGCTTGGTGCCCCGGGGAGGGAGGAACACTGAAGCTTTCTTT. Its protein product is CASSLVPRGGRNTEAFF.

The chain joins TRBV20-1 to TRBJ2-6; TRBD1 is a possible D gene (6 bases). Trimming stripped 5 bases from V and 2 bases from J, with 13 bases between. Germline CDR1 and CDR2: DFQATT and SNEGSKA (reference sequence). This CDR3 has 15 residues. The CDR3 DNA follows: TGCAGTGCTCCCGCACAGGGAACTGGGGCCAACGTCCTGACTTTC. Its protein is CSAPAQGTGANVLTF.

This clonotype was seen a single time. V usage is TRBV7-3 and J usage is TRBJ2-3, with D possibly being TRBD2 (6 bases). Trimming pared 5 bases from V and 4 bases from J, leaving 13 bases between. The CDR3 loop spans 14 amino acids. Germline CDR1 reads SGHTA; CDR2 reads FQGTGA. The CDR3 DNA reads as TGTGCCAGCAGCACCGGACTAACGGCAGATACGCAGTATTTT. Amino acids: CASSTGLTADTQYF.

This chain connects TRBV5-1 to TRBJ2-6; D uncertain. Trimming took off 8 bases at V and 2 bases at J, with 17 bases between the two ends. This CDR3 has 16 amino acids. From germline, CDR1 is SGHRS and CDR2 YFSETQ. The CDR3, as DNA: TGCGCCAGTAGCCATTTAAGTGGCCCTGGGGCCAACGTCCTGACTTTC. It translates to CASSHLSGPGANVLTF.

This clonotype was recorded a few times. The rearrangement uses TRBV5-1 and TRBJ2-4; TRBD2 is a possible D gene (5 bases). The J call may be in error: the DNA end matches TRBJ2-7 better. The germline gives CDR1 SGHRS, CDR2 YFSETQ. The CDR3 runs to 13 residues. The CDR3 region is CASSQEYGDEQYF. CDR3 coding DNA: TGCGCCAGCAGCCAAGAATACGGGGACGAGCAGTACTTC.

The chain employs TRBV29-1 and TRBJ1-1; D is undetermined. The CDR3 sequence is 12 residues long. CDR1 is SQVTM and CDR2 is ANQGSEA in the germline V gene. Trimming removed 5 bases at V and 4 bases at J, with 11 bases between. CDR3 residues: CSVPDVGTEAFF. CDR3 coding DNA: TGCAGCGTTCCCGATGTGGGCACTGAAGCTTTCTTT.

This clonotype was picked up a small number of times. V is TRBV10-3 and J is TRBJ1-2, with D possibly matching TRBD1 (5 bases). The CDR3 has 12 amino acids. V was clipped by 7 bases and J by 6 bases, with 12 bases between them. The V gene's germline CDR1 is ENHRY and CDR2 SYGVKD. The CDR3 loop reads CAINGDADGYTF. For the CDR3, the DNA is TGTGCCATCAACGGGGACGCTGATGGCTACACCTTC.

V and J are TRBV6-6 and TRBJ2-7; D unclear. The CDR3 is made up of 13 amino acids. V lost 10 bases and J lost 2, with 15 bases in between. Germline loops: CDR1 MNHNY, CDR2 SVGAGI (reference sequence). The CDR3 bases are TGTGCCACAGTTACTACAGAGACCTACGAGCAGTACTTC. It encodes CATVTTETYEQYF.